This TCR beta chain originates from a study of cytomegalovirus exposure and HLA in healthy donors. Vbeta (60) and Jbeta (13) primers were used in the PCR. Method: immunoSEQ multiplex PCR; TCRdb's copy keeps in-frame clones and lacks some. The sample lists some 130,000 clones, 83% occurring once. The receptor was derived from a girl between 2 and 10 years old in good health and CMV-seronegative. Sequencing used PBMCs.

CDR3 protein: CASSLGFAGGLNTQYF. The CDR3 nucleotides are TGTGCCAGCAGCTTGGGGTTTGCGGGGGGACTAAATACGCAGTATTTT. The chain uses TRBV5-4 and TRBJ2-3; TRBD2 aligns across 8 bases. Losses at the gene ends were 0 bases for V and 7 bases for J; bases not matched to a gene: 10. The CDR3 runs to 16 residues. The germline CDR1 and CDR2 sequences are SGHNT and YYREEE (reference sequence).